This TCR beta chain originates from a study of response to subunit inactivated influenza vaccine. General study points: Authors proposed each seasonal influenza vaccination draws in few new T cells.

Worth noting for this clonotype: What it binds is not known.

Using its own MiXCR run on the RT-PCR reads, TCRdb lists one record per CDR3 protein. The sample comprises about 170,000 distinct CDR3 sequences, roughly 12% of which are singletons, and around 32% rests with the top ten. These data were likewise used in another study, on T cells expressing NK-cell markers. This second report adds: A 5'RACE template switching approach incorporating UMIs was used to make TCR beta cDNA.

This specimen consisted of CD8+ T cells sorted from PBMCs, obtained less than 13 days after vaccination. This sequence originates from a man aged 50-60 years who received an inactivated influenza vaccine.

For the CDR3, the DNA is TGTGCCAGCAGTTTCTCCAGTCGTAGCGAGACCCAGTACTTC. Amino acid sequence: CASSFSSRSETQYF. This sequence joins TRBV28 and TRBJ2-5; no reliable D call. The germline CDR1 and CDR2 sequences are MDHEN and SYDVKM. The V and J ends lost 3 bases and 5 bases respectively, with 13 bases between them. CDR3 size: 14 residues.